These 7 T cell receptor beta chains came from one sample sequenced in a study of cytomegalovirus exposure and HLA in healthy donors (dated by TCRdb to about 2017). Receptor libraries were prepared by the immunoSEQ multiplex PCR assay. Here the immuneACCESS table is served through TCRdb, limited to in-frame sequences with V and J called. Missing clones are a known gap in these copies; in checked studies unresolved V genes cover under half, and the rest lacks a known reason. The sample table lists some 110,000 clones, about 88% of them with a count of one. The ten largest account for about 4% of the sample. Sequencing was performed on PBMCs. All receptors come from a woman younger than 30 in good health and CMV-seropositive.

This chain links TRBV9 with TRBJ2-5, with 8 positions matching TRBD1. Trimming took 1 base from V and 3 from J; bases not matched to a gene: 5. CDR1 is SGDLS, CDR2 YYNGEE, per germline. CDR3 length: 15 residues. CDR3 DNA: TGTGCCAGCAGCGTAATGACAGGGGATGAAGAGACCCAGTACTTC. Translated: CASSVMTGDEETQYF.

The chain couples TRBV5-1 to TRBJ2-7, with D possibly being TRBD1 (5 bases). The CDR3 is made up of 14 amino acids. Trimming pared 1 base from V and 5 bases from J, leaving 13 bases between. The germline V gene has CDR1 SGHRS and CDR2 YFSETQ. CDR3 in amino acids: CASSLFGQGDEQYF. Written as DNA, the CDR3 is TGCGCCAGCAGCTTGTTCGGCCAGGGTGACGAGCAGTACTTC.

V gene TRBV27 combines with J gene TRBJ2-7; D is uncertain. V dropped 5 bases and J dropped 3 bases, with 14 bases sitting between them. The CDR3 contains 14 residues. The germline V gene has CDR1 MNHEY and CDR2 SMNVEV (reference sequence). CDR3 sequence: CASSPLRSFYEQYF. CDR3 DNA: TGTGCCAGCAGTCCCCTCAGGTCTTTCTACGAGCAGTACTTC.

CDR3 in amino acids: CASGDNSPLHF. CDR3 nucleotide sequence: TGCGCCAGCGGAGATAATTCACCCCTCCACTTT. The V gene is TRBV10-1, the J gene TRBJ1-6; D not resolved. CDR1 is WNHNN, CDR2 SYGVQD, per germline (reference sequence). This CDR3 has 11 residues. With 8 bases removed from V and 5 bases from J, the gap between germline ends came to 4 bases.

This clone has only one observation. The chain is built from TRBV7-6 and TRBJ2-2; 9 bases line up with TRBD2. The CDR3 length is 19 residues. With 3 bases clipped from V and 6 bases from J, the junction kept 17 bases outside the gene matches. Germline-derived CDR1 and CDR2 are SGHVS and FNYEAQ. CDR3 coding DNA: TGTGCCAGCAGCTTTGGAGCCGGTAGCGGGAGACGATTGGCCGGGGAGCTGTTTTTT. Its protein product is CASSFGAGSGRRLAGELFF. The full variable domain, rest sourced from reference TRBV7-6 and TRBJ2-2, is GAGVSQSPRYKVTKRGQDVALRCDPISGHVSLYWYRQALGQGPEFLTYFNYEAQQDKSGLPNDRFSAERPEGSISTLTIQRTEQRDSAMYRCASSFGAGSGRRLAGELFFGEGSRLTVL.

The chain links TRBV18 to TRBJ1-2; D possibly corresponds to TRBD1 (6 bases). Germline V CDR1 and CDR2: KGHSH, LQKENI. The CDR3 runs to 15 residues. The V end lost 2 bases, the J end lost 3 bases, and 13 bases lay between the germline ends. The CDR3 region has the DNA TGTGCCAGCTCACCAGGGGACACCTCCTACTATGGCTACACCTTC. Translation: CASSPGDTSYYGYTF.

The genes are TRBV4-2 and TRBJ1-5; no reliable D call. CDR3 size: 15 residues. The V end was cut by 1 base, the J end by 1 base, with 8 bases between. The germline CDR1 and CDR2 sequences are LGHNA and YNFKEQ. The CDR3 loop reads CASSQGIVSNQPQHF. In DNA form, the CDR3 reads TGTGCCAGCAGCCAAGGAATAGTGAGCAATCAGCCCCAGCATTTT.